What follows describes a single T cell receptor (beta chain). Its antigen is currently unknown. This sample was included in a study of CD8+ T cells in alopecia areata. Study overall: Treatment comprised oral tofacitinib, 5 to 10 mg twice daily, in treated patients.

Extracted from the samples, RNA was reverse transcribed into cDNA to serve as the sequencing template. The repertoire was sequenced with immunoSEQ multiplex PCR; TCRdb's copy has only in-frame clones and lacks some. The table records about 99,000 clones, 85% to 90% of them present only once. The junction had 6 bases not matched to a gene; V was cut back by 6 bases and J by 2 bases. CDR3 length equals 15 residues. Germline CDR1 and CDR2: SEHNR and FQNEAQ (reference sequence). As for treatment: oral pan-JAK inhibitor, 5-10 mg twice daily. Study outcomes and limitations: Whereas mice showed it more clearly, TCR sharing across patients was murkier, possibly because of HLA. Lesional scalp exceeded normal scalp in clonality, especially in alopecia totalis/universalis.

The gene calls are TRBV7-9 and TRBJ1-3; 8 bases line up with TRBD1. This material consisted of CD8+ T cells sorted from blood, taken at approximately week 30, from a patient treated with tofacitinib. This TCR was recovered from a human donor with alopecia areata. The CDR3 region has the DNA TGTGCCAGCAGACGGACAGGGATTACTGGAAACACCATATATTTT. Its protein is CASRRTGITGNTIYF.